These 15 T cell receptor beta chains were all obtained from the same sample, sequenced in a study of OX40 agonist ivuxolimab in advanced cancers. Method: immunoSEQ multiplex PCR; TCRdb's copy keeps in-frame clones and lacks some. This table has 55,000 to 90,000 clones, 82% appearing once. The specimen was CD4+ or CD8+ T cells sorted from blood, collected in a trial of the OX40 agonist ivuxolimab. Receptors originate from an adult with an advanced solid tumor such as melanoma, head and neck, liver or kidney cancer.

The DNA for the CDR3 is TGTGCCTGCGGGCCTAATAAGGGGTCCTCACCCCTCCACTTT. Amino acid sequence: CACGPNKGSSPLHF. The rearrangement links TRBV6-5 to TRBJ1-6, with D possibly being TRBD1 (5 bases). Germline V lookup: CDR1 MNHEY, CDR2 SVGAGI. This CDR3 is 14 amino acids long. Trimming left V 11 bases short and J 10 bases short, with 21 bases between.

The chain combines TRBV18 with TRBJ2-5; unclear D gene. Germline loops: CDR1 KGHSH, CDR2 LQKENI. V lost 1 base and J 1 base, leaving 7 bases between the germline ends. The length of the CDR3 is 14 residues. The CDR3 coding sequence is TGTGCCAGCTCACCACGGGGATTCCAAGAGACCCAGTACTTC. Translated, it gives CASSPRGFQETQYF. Full variable domain (outside the CDR3, taken from reference TRBV18 and TRBJ2-5): NAGVMQNPRHLVRRRGQEARLRCSPMKGHSHVYWYRQLPEEGLKFMVYLQKENIIDESGMPKERFSAEFPKEGPSILRIQQVVRGDSAAYFCASSPRGFQETQYFGPGTRLLVL.

CDR3 sequence: CATSIGSSGEQFF. For the CDR3, the DNA is TGTGCCACCAGCATCGGTTCTAGTGGTGAGCAGTTCTTC. The chain uses TRBV15 and TRBJ2-1; D is unresolved. Trimming removed 4 bases from V and 9 bases from J, with 13 bases in between. This CDR3 spans 13 amino acids. Germline CDR1 reads LNHNV; CDR2 reads YYDKDF (reference sequence). The variable domain in full, with the rest retrieved from reference TRBV15 and TRBJ2-1, is DAMVIQNPRYQVTQFGKPVTLSCSQTLNHNVMYWYQQKSSQAPKLLFHYYDKDFNNEADTPDNFQSRRPNTSFCFLDIRSPGLGDTAMYLCATSIGSSGEQFFGPGTRLTVL.

This clone has just one count. The chain uses TRBV6-5 and TRBJ1-4, with 7 bases identical to TRBD1. The CDR3 is 12 residues long. The J segment lost 7 bases and the V segment lost 8 bases, leaving 4 bases of the junction unmatched. CDR1 is MNHEY, CDR2 SVGAGI, per germline. In DNA form, the CDR3 reads TGTGCCAGCCAGGGGGTGATTGAAAAACTGTTTTTT. Residues: CASQGVIEKLFF.

The chain carries TRBV6-1 and TRBJ2-6; 9 bases are shared with TRBD1. This CDR3 is built from 16 residues. The germline gives CDR1 MNHNS, CDR2 SASEGT. V lost 4 bases to trimming and J lost 1 base; unmatched junction nucleotides: 2. This chain's CDR3 is CASSGGQGSGANVLTF. The CDR3 DNA sequence: TGTGCCAGCAGTGGGGGACAGGGTTCTGGGGCCAACGTCCTGACTTTC.

The rearrangement uses TRBV5-1 and TRBJ2-1; D unclear. The CDR3 length is 13 residues. The V and J ends lost 4 bases and 7 bases respectively, with 12 bases between them. Germline V gene lookup returns CDR1 SGHRS and CDR2 YFSETQ. The CDR3 loop reads CASSQNLGNEQFF. The CDR3 DNA reads as TGCGCCAGCAGCCAGAACCTGGGGAATGAGCAGTTCTTC.

This chain connects TRBV7-3 to TRBJ2-5, with TRBD2 matching over 8 bases. CDR3 length: 15 amino acids. With V trimmed by 0 bases and J by 4 bases, 4 bases remained unmatched. CDR1 and CDR2 from the germline V gene are SGHTA and FQGTGA. The CDR3 sequence: CASSLTGRAIETQYF. CDR3 nucleotide sequence: TGTGCCAGCAGCTTAACCGGGAGGGCGATAGAGACCCAGTACTTC. The variable domain in full, with the rest retrieved from reference TRBV7-3 and TRBJ2-5, is GAGVSQTPSNKVTEKGKYVELRCDPISGHTALYWYRQSLGQGPEFLIYFQGTGAADDSGLPNDRFFAVRPEGSVSTLKIQRTERGDSAVYLCASSLTGRAIETQYFGPGTRLLVL.

The rearrangement uses TRBV6-5 and TRBJ2-7; 7 bases agree with TRBD1. CDR1 is MNHEY and CDR2 is SVGAGI in the germline V gene. The length of the CDR3 is 14 residues. V dropped 6 bases and J dropped 0; count of bases not matched to a gene: 5. The CDR3 nucleotides read TGTGCCAGCAGGAGGACAGGTGTCTCCTACGAGCAGTACGTC. Translation: CASRRTGVSYEQYV.

CDR3 amino acids: CASRRQTNTEAFF. The CDR3 coding sequence is TGCGCCAGCCGACGACAGACGAACACTGAAGCTTTCTTT. The gene calls are TRBV5-1 and TRBJ1-1; a possible D gene is TRBD1 (5 bases). The V gene's germline CDR1 is SGHRS and CDR2 YFSETQ. CDR3 length: 13 amino acids. Trimming took off 7 bases at V and 1 base at J, with 11 bases between the two ends.

This chain uses TRBV30 with TRBJ2-5; the D is unclear. Germline V gives CDR1 GTSNPN, CDR2 SVGIG (reference sequence). Deletions cut 2 bases from V and 5 bases from J, with 15 bases between. The CDR3 sequence is 14 residues long. CDR3 nucleotides: TGTGCCTGGAGTACCGGGCCTTACGGGGAGACCCAGTACTTC. This gives the protein CAWSTGPYGETQYF.

J is TRBJ1-1 and V is TRBV19, with TRBD1 as a possible D gene (5 bases). Germline V gives CDR1 LNHDA, CDR2 SQIVND (reference sequence). The CDR3 has 12 residues. The germline V and J ends were trimmed by 6 bases and 5 bases, with 10 bases remaining between them. CDR3 residues: CASRGVWTEAFF. The CDR3 region has the DNA TGTGCCAGTAGGGGGGTCTGGACTGAAGCTTTCTTT.

CDR3: CASSGTGGKGSTEAFF. DNA for the CDR3: TGTGCCAGCAGTGGGACAGGGGGTAAGGGGAGCACTGAAGCTTTCTTT. V gene TRBV25-1 combines with J gene TRBJ1-1; 10 bases agree with TRBD1. The CDR3 covers 16 residues. The germline V gene has CDR1 MGHDK and CDR2 SYGVNS. The V gene end was trimmed by 4 bases and the J gene end by 4 bases; junction bases not matched to a gene: 9. The full variable domain, completed using reference TRBV25-1 and TRBJ1-1, is EADIYQTPRYLVIGTGKKITLECSQTMGHDKMYWYQQDPGMELHLIHYSYGVNSTEKGDLSSESTVSRIRTEHFPLTLESARPSHTSQYLCASSGTGGKGSTEAFFGQGTRLTVV.

V usage is TRBV30 and J usage is TRBJ2-7; TRBD1 is a possible D gene (6 bases). The V and J ends lost 6 bases and 7 bases respectively, with 16 bases between them. Germline CDR1 GTSNPN, CDR2 SVGIG (reference sequence). This CDR3 is 12 amino acids long. The CDR3 bases are TGTGCCTGTAGGACAGCCCGCTTTGAGCAGTACTTC. Translated, it gives CACRTARFEQYF. Looking up the rest from reference TRBV30 and TRBJ2-7 gives the full variable domain: SQTIHQWPATLVQPVGSPLSLECTVEGTSNPNLYWYRQAAGRGLQLLFYSVGIGQISSEVPQNLSASRPQDRQFILSSKKLLLSDSGFYLCACRTARFEQYFGPGTRLTVT.

The J gene is TRBJ2-3, the V gene TRBV7-2; perhaps TRBD2 as D (6 bases). This CDR3 spans 18 amino acids. Germline CDR1 SGHTA, CDR2 FQGNSA. Trimming stripped 3 bases from V and 1 base from J, with 20 bases between. The chain's CDR3 is CASSLFGTLERGTDTQYF. The CDR3 region has the DNA TGTGCCAGCAGCTTGTTTGGGACTTTAGAGAGGGGCACAGATACGCAGTATTTT.

V usage is TRBV27 and J usage is TRBJ2-3; 8 nucleotides agree with TRBD1. The CDR3 runs 15 residues. Germline V gene sequence: CDR1 MNHEY, CDR2 SMNVEV (reference sequence). With 2 bases clipped from V and 0 bases from J, the junction kept 1 base outside the gene matches. For the CDR3, the DNA is TGTGCCAGCAGTTTAGACAGGGGAAGCACAGATACGCAGTATTTT. Amino acid sequence: CASSLDRGSTDTQYF.